This record covers a single T cell receptor beta chain. What it binds is unknown. Germline lookup yields CDR1 SGHRS and CDR2 YFSETQ. This CDR3 has 14 amino acids. Between the trimmed V and J ends, which lost 4 bases and 5 bases, there was a span of 15 bases. This entry is derived from a study of cytomegalovirus exposure and HLA in healthy donors. Study-wide findings and caveats: Most TCR beta V segments were productive about 87% or about 30% of the time in an earlier analysis.

Healthy people donating bone marrow made up the donors. Although they were nominally healthy when sampled, donors likely had unrecorded immune exposures. The primer mix had 60 Vbeta and 13 Jbeta primers. Assay used: immunoSEQ multiplex PCR; TCRdb lists only in-frame clones, some missing. Among fewer than 200,000 clones listed, 75% were seen once. The sequencing sample was made of PBMCs. The V call is TRBV5-1, the J call TRBJ2-5; a weak D match, TRBD2 (5 bases). The clonotype comes from a woman between 45 and 65 years old in good health and CMV-seropositive. CDR3 residues: CASSGWGPGETQYF. The DNA for the CDR3 is TGCGCCAGCAGCGGGTGGGGTCCGGGGGAGACCCAGTACTTC.